This T cell receptor (beta chain) was obtained from a study of blood T cell repertoires in COVID-19. Study background: The United States, Italy and Spain were the sources of the acute and convalescent COVID-19 samples. Sources were T cells, B-cell-depleted T cells, or PBMCs; the material itself was cDNA or gDNA.

In the authors' methods: Amplification of reference gene primers was used by the study to estimate nucleated cell counts. Clones were read by immunoSEQ multiplex PCR, and TCRdb kept only the in-frame ones, dropping some. V and J calls and clone size follow that table, whereas D and trimming were derived from the DNA. The data hold a few hundred thousand clones, with roughly 87% observed a single time. Clinical histories supplied by participants themselves formed the basis of cohort assignment. About this clone itself: The same CDR3 arises from other DNA sequences in this sample as well.

The CDR3 covers 13 residues. V lost 4 bases, J lost 4 bases, and 10 bases lay in between. Germline V gene sequence: CDR1 SNHLY, CDR2 FYNNEI. This chain joins TRBV2 and TRBJ1-1, with a tentative D call TRBD1 (5 bases). The origin of this receptor is a woman between 45 and 65 years old who had recovered from COVID-19. The sequencing sample was made of PBMCs or T cells enriched from blood (not recorded which). The CDR3 bases are TGTGCCAGCAGTGTCGGGGGGGGCACTGAAGCTTTCTTT. Translating gives CASSVGGGTEAFF.